This T cell receptor beta chain is from a study of T cell responses to AZD1222 COVID-19 vaccine. Assay: immunoSEQ multiplex PCR; the TCRdb copy retains only in-frame clones and omits some. The data show tens of thousands of clones, about nine tenths seen once. The V end was cut by 4 bases, the J end by 2 bases, with 15 bases between. Per the germline V gene, CDR1 is SGHAT and CDR2 is FQNNGV. This CDR3 is 15 amino acids long. The sample in question was peripheral blood, obtained 28 days after the second AZD1222 dose. V usage is TRBV11-2 and J usage is TRBJ2-7; TRBD1 or TRBD2 may be the D gene (5 bases each). The clonotype was recovered from an adult who received the AZD1222 COVID-19 vaccine. The CDR3 DNA follows: TGTGCCAGCAGCTCCCCCGGGACGTTAACCTACGAGCAGTACTTC. Amino acid sequence: CASSSPGTLTYEQYF.